Listed below are T cell receptor beta chains from one sample, sequenced in a study of blood T cell repertoires in COVID-19. Sequencing used immunoSEQ multiplex PCR; TCRdb keeps in-frame clones, though not all of them. The sample yields about 130,000 clones, roughly four fifths seen once. The specimen was peripheral blood. Receptor source: a man aged 40-49 years with active or convalescent COVID-19. CDR3s include the opening cysteine and the closing phenylalanine or tryptophan. D genes are given only for firm matches. Clone size is not always given. Where it is, it says once, few, many or a class for expanded clones.

j_gene: TRBJ2-7; abundance: few; v_gene: TRBV19; d_gene: -; len: 14; CDR3nt: TGTGCCAGTAGTAGGCAGGGTGGGTTCTACGAGCAGTACTTC; CDR3aa: CASSRQGGFYEQYF
j_gene: TRBJ2-2; abundance: once; v_gene: TRBV9; d_gene: TRBD2; len: 18; CDR3nt: TGTGCCAGCAGCGTAGAACTAGCGGGGGCCGTGAACACCGGGGAGCTGTTTTTT; CDR3aa: CASSVELAGAVNTGELFF
j_gene: TRBJ1-5; abundance: -; v_gene: TRBV18; d_gene: -; len: 15; CDR3nt: TGTGCCAGCTCACTGGGCGATAGAGGCAATCAGCCCCAGCATTTT; CDR3aa: CASSLGDRGNQPQHF
j_gene: TRBJ1-1; abundance: -; v_gene: TRBV29-1; d_gene: -; len: 12; CDR3nt: TGCAGCGGCAGGGGCACCAACACTGAAGCTTTCTTT; CDR3aa: CSGRGTNTEAFF
j_gene: TRBJ1-3; abundance: -; v_gene: TRBV7-2; d_gene: TRBD1; len: 15; CDR3nt: TGTGCCAGCAGCCCCCAGGGGGCCTCTGGAAACACCATATATTTT; CDR3aa: CASSPQGASGNTIYF
j_gene: TRBJ1-2; abundance: -; v_gene: TRBV5-6; d_gene: TRBD1; len: 15; CDR3nt: TGTGCCAGCAGCTTGGGTGACAGGGGTAACTATGGCTACACCTTC; CDR3aa: CASSLGDRGNYGYTF
j_gene: TRBJ1-1; abundance: -; v_gene: TRBV3-1/TRBV3-2; d_gene: -; len: 15; CDR3nt: TGTGCCAGCAGCCAAGATGGGTTCAGGGGCACTGAAGCTTTCTTT; CDR3aa: CASSQDGFRGTEAFF
j_gene: TRBJ2-1; abundance: once; v_gene: TRBV27; d_gene: TRBD2; len: 15; CDR3nt: TGTGCCAGCAGTCATACTAGCGGGGGGGCGAATGAGCAGTTCTTC; CDR3aa: CASSHTSGGANEQFF
j_gene: TRBJ2-5; abundance: -; v_gene: TRBV19; d_gene: TRBD1; len: 16; CDR3nt: TGTGCCAGTAGTATCTCAGGACAGGGGGCGCGAGAGACCCAGTACTTC; CDR3aa: CASSISGQGARETQYF
j_gene: TRBJ2-3; abundance: -; v_gene: TRBV7-9; d_gene: TRBD1; len: 14; CDR3nt: TGTGCCAGCAGCTCGACAGGGTTGGGAGATACGCAGTATTTT; CDR3aa: CASSSTGLGDTQYF
j_gene: TRBJ1-1; abundance: -; v_gene: TRBV6-2/TRBV6-3; d_gene: TRBD1; len: 12; CDR3nt: TGTGCCAGCAGTCACCGGGACAGGGAAGCTTTCTTT; CDR3aa: CASSHRDREAFF
j_gene: TRBJ1-4; abundance: -; v_gene: TRBV14; d_gene: -; len: 15; CDR3nt: TGTGCCAGCAGCCAAGAGCAGGGTATCGGCGAAAAACTGTTTTTT; CDR3aa: CASSQEQGIGEKLFF
j_gene: TRBJ2-7; abundance: -; v_gene: TRBV21-1; d_gene: -; len: 15; CDR3nt: TGTGCCAGCAGCAAAGCGACAGCCTCTGGGTACGAGCAGTACTTC; CDR3aa: CASSKATASGYEQYF
j_gene: TRBJ1-4; abundance: -; v_gene: TRBV7-9; d_gene: TRBD1; len: 17; CDR3nt: TGTGCCAGCAGCTCCGTCGGACAGGGAGTAACTAATGAAAAACTGTTTTTT; CDR3aa: CASSSVGQGVTNEKLFF
j_gene: TRBJ1-5; abundance: -; v_gene: TRBV6-6; d_gene: -; len: 14; CDR3nt: TGTGCCAGCAGTGGCCAGGGCCGGAATCAGCCCCAGCATTTT; CDR3aa: CASSGQGRNQPQHF
j_gene: TRBJ2-1; abundance: once; v_gene: TRBV7-9; d_gene: -; len: 16; CDR3nt: TGTGCCAGCAGCCACGGACAGCCTAGCTCCTACAATGAGCAGTTCTTC; CDR3aa: CASSHGQPSSYNEQFF
j_gene: TRBJ2-1; abundance: few; v_gene: TRBV9; d_gene: TRBD1; len: 13; CDR3nt: TGTGCCAGCAGCGCGACAGGGCCCAATGAGCAGTTCTTC; CDR3aa: CASSATGPNEQFF
j_gene: TRBJ2-5; abundance: -; v_gene: TRBV19; d_gene: -; len: 13; CDR3nt: TGTGCCAGTAGTCCCTGGGGAGTGGAGACCCAGTACTTC; CDR3aa: CASSPWGVETQYF
j_gene: TRBJ2-2; abundance: -; v_gene: TRBV11-2; d_gene: TRBD1; len: 15; CDR3nt: TGTGCCAGCAGCGGACAGGGGGCGGGCACCGGGGAGCTGTTTTTT; CDR3aa: CASSGQGAGTGELFF
j_gene: TRBJ2-3; abundance: -; v_gene: TRBV27; d_gene: TRBD1; len: 16; CDR3nt: TGTGCCAGCAGTTGGGGACAGGGGAAGAACACAGCTACGCAGTATTTT; CDR3aa: CASSWGQGKNTATQYF
j_gene: TRBJ2-7; abundance: once; v_gene: TRBV4-1; d_gene: TRBD1; len: 15; CDR3nt: TGCGCCAGCAGCCAAGATTCCGGACAGGGTTACGAGCAGTACTTC; CDR3aa: CASSQDSGQGYEQYF
j_gene: TRBJ1-1; abundance: -; v_gene: TRBV9; d_gene: TRBD1; len: 15; CDR3nt: TGTGCCAGCAGCGTGACAGACAGGGTTGACACTGAAGCTTTCTTT; CDR3aa: CASSVTDRVDTEAFF
j_gene: TRBJ2-3; abundance: -; v_gene: TRBV4-3; d_gene: TRBD2; len: 15; CDR3nt: TGCGCCAGCAGCCAGGGACTAGCTAGCACAGATACGCAGTATTTT; CDR3aa: CASSQGLASTDTQYF
j_gene: TRBJ1-5; abundance: -; v_gene: TRBV27; d_gene: TRBD1; len: 14; CDR3nt: TGTGCCAGCAGCCTCACAGGGGGAAATCAGCCCCAGCATTTT; CDR3aa: CASSLTGGNQPQHF
j_gene: TRBJ2-7; abundance: -; v_gene: TRBV7-2; d_gene: -; len: 11; CDR3nt: TGTGCCAGCAGCGGAGCGTACGAGCAGTACTTC; CDR3aa: CASSGAYEQYF
j_gene: TRBJ2-7; abundance: -; v_gene: TRBV7-2; d_gene: -; len: 11; CDR3nt: TGTGCCAGCGGATCAGGGCCCGAGCAGTACTTC; CDR3aa: CASGSGPEQYF
j_gene: TRBJ1-4; abundance: many; v_gene: TRBV11-2; d_gene: -; len: 15; CDR3nt: TGTGCCAGCAGCCAGCTATGGGGGGGTAGCGAAAAACTGTTTTTT; CDR3aa: CASSQLWGGSEKLFF
j_gene: TRBJ2-7; abundance: -; v_gene: TRBV19; d_gene: TRBD1; len: 14; CDR3nt: TGTGCCAGTATGGGACAGGGGGCGATAGGAGAGCAGTACTTC; CDR3aa: CASMGQGAIGEQYF
j_gene: TRBJ2-1; abundance: -; v_gene: TRBV5-1; d_gene: -; len: 15; CDR3nt: TGCGCCAGCAGCCGGGACAACTTCTCCTACAATGAGCAGTTCTTC; CDR3aa: CASSRDNFSYNEQFF
j_gene: TRBJ2-6; abundance: -; v_gene: TRBV19; d_gene: -; len: 17; CDR3nt: TGTGCCAGTAGTACATCCGGTCTAGTATCTGGGGCCAACGTCCTGACTTTC; CDR3aa: CASSTSGLVSGANVLTF
j_gene: TRBJ1-5; abundance: -; v_gene: TRBV28; d_gene: -; len: 15; CDR3nt: TGTGCCAGCAGTTTAACGGGGAAGGAGCATCAGCCCCAGCATTTT; CDR3aa: CASSLTGKEHQPQHF
j_gene: TRBJ1-1; abundance: -; v_gene: TRBV7-3; d_gene: TRBD1; len: 14; CDR3nt: TGTGCCAGCAGCTTAGGACAGGGTAGCACTGAAGCTTTCTTT; CDR3aa: CASSLGQGSTEAFF
j_gene: TRBJ2-1; abundance: once; v_gene: TRBV7-8; d_gene: TRBD2; len: 14; CDR3nt: TGTGCCAGCAGCTTGGGGACTAGCTTCGATGAGCAGTTCTTC; CDR3aa: CASSLGTSFDEQFF
j_gene: TRBJ1-3; abundance: -; v_gene: TRBV7-9; d_gene: -; len: 17; CDR3nt: TGTGCCAGCAGCTTAGGTCAGACAGGAGCCTCTGGAAACACCATATATTTT; CDR3aa: CASSLGQTGASGNTIYF
j_gene: TRBJ1-5; abundance: -; v_gene: TRBV6-2/TRBV6-3; d_gene: -; len: 15; CDR3nt: TGTGCCAGCAGTTACTCTGGGGGCATCAATCAGCCCCAGCATTTT; CDR3aa: CASSYSGGINQPQHF
j_gene: TRBJ1-6; abundance: -; v_gene: TRBV30; d_gene: -; len: 15; CDR3nt: TGTGCCTGGAGTTCTTCGGGTGGGGGCATTTCACCCCTCCACTTT; CDR3aa: CAWSSSGGGISPLHF
j_gene: TRBJ2-2; abundance: -; v_gene: TRBV2; d_gene: -; len: 13; CDR3nt: TGTGCCAGCGGGCGGGACGGTAACGGGGAGCTGTTTTTT; CDR3aa: CASGRDGNGELFF
j_gene: TRBJ2-1; abundance: -; v_gene: TRBV5-4; d_gene: TRBD2; len: 15; CDR3nt: TGTGCCAGCAGCCCTGGGGGGGTTCAAAACAATGAGCAGTTCTTC; CDR3aa: CASSPGGVQNNEQFF
j_gene: TRBJ1-5; abundance: -; v_gene: TRBV6-5; d_gene: -; len: 14; CDR3nt: TGTGCCAGCACCGCCCAAGCTAGCAATCAGCCCCAGCATTTT; CDR3aa: CASTAQASNQPQHF
j_gene: TRBJ2-5; abundance: -; v_gene: TRBV5-4; d_gene: -; len: 14; CDR3nt: TGTGCCAGCAGCTTGTCGGGGGGCAAGGAGACCCAGTACTTC; CDR3aa: CASSLSGGKETQYF
j_gene: TRBJ1-1; abundance: -; v_gene: TRBV5-1; d_gene: -; len: 15; CDR3nt: TGCGCCAGCAGATCATCGACAGGTGTCAACACTGAAGCTTTCTTT; CDR3aa: CASRSSTGVNTEAFF
j_gene: TRBJ2-7; abundance: -; v_gene: TRBV7-9; d_gene: -; len: 14; CDR3nt: TGTGCCAGCAGCTTAGGCGGCGGGTCCTACGAGCAGTACTTC; CDR3aa: CASSLGGGSYEQYF
j_gene: TRBJ1-3; abundance: -; v_gene: TRBV6-5; d_gene: TRBD1; len: 15; CDR3nt: TGTGCCAGCAGAGTAGACAGGGGGACGGGAAACACCATATATTTT; CDR3aa: CASRVDRGTGNTIYF
j_gene: TRBJ2-7; abundance: -; v_gene: TRBV18; d_gene: TRBD1; len: 15; CDR3nt: TGTGCCAGCTCACCAAGGACAGGGACCGGCTACGAGCAGTACTTC; CDR3aa: CASSPRTGTGYEQYF
j_gene: TRBJ1-5; abundance: -; v_gene: TRBV5-5; d_gene: -; len: 14; CDR3nt: TGTGCCAGCAGCCGCGGGGTAAGGGATCAGCCCCAGCATTTT; CDR3aa: CASSRGVRDQPQHF
j_gene: TRBJ1-1; abundance: -; v_gene: TRBV21-1; d_gene: -; len: 15; CDR3nt: TGTGCCAGCAGCAACTGTGCAGGGTTTTACACTGAAGCTTTCTTT; CDR3aa: CASSNCAGFYTEAFF
j_gene: TRBJ2-7; abundance: -; v_gene: TRBV9; d_gene: -; len: 11; CDR3nt: TGTGCCAGAAGGGGAACCTACGAGCAGTACTTC; CDR3aa: CARRGTYEQYF
j_gene: TRBJ1-1; abundance: -; v_gene: TRBV19; d_gene: TRBD1; len: 15; CDR3nt: TGTGCCAGTAGTATTGGAGGGACAGGATATAGTGAAGCTTTCTTT; CDR3aa: CASSIGGTGYSEAFF
j_gene: TRBJ1-2; abundance: -; v_gene: TRBV7-2; d_gene: TRBD1; len: 14; CDR3nt: TGTGCCAGCACCCTGGACAGGGCTAACTATGGCTACACCTTC; CDR3aa: CASTLDRANYGYTF
j_gene: TRBJ2-1; abundance: -; v_gene: TRBV4-1; d_gene: -; len: 16; CDR3nt: TGCGCCAGCAGCCAAGGGCTAGCGAGTTCCTACAATGAGCAGTTCTTC; CDR3aa: CASSQGLASSYNEQFF
j_gene: TRBJ2-2; abundance: -; v_gene: TRBV19; d_gene: TRBD1; len: 14; CDR3nt: TGTGCCAGCAATCCAGGGGGCCGGTCCGGGGAGCTGTTTTTT; CDR3aa: CASNPGGRSGELFF
j_gene: TRBJ1-5; abundance: -; v_gene: TRBV6-1; d_gene: -; len: 16; CDR3nt: TGTGCCAGCAGTGGATATGGACAGAATAGCAATCAGCCCCAGCATTTT; CDR3aa: CASSGYGQNSNQPQHF
j_gene: TRBJ2-2; abundance: -; v_gene: TRBV3-1/TRBV3-2; d_gene: -; len: 13; CDR3nt: TGTGCCAGCAGCCAGGGGGGCACCGGGGAGCTGTTTTTT; CDR3aa: CASSQGGTGELFF
j_gene: TRBJ1-4; abundance: few; v_gene: TRBV18; d_gene: -; len: 15; CDR3nt: TGTGCCAGCTCCCAAAGGGACACCACTAATGAAAAACTGTTTTTT; CDR3aa: CASSQRDTTNEKLFF
j_gene: TRBJ2-7; abundance: -; v_gene: TRBV4-1; d_gene: -; len: 15; CDR3nt: TGCGCCAGCAGCCAAGATTGGCGGGGTACCTACGAGCAGTACTTC; CDR3aa: CASSQDWRGTYEQYF
j_gene: TRBJ1-3; abundance: -; v_gene: TRBV19; d_gene: -; len: 14; CDR3nt: TGTGCCAGTAGTATATTCGGCTCTGGAAACACCATATATTTT; CDR3aa: CASSIFGSGNTIYF
j_gene: TRBJ1-5; abundance: -; v_gene: TRBV27; d_gene: TRBD1; len: 19; CDR3nt: TGTGCCAGCAGTTCCCGGGACAGGCCCCCTCAGGGTGGCAATCAGCCCCAGCATTTT; CDR3aa: CASSSRDRPPQGGNQPQHF
j_gene: TRBJ2-2; abundance: -; v_gene: TRBV5-1; d_gene: TRBD1; len: 17; CDR3nt: TGCGCCAGCAGCTTGGCGGTGGGACAGGGGGCCGGCGGGGAGCTGTTTTTT; CDR3aa: CASSLAVGQGAGGELFF